This T cell receptor beta chain was observed in a study of blood T cell repertoires in COVID-19. Study context: Whether acute or convalescent, the COVID-19 samples came from the United States, Italy and Spain.

CDR3 length: 13 amino acids. Looked up from germline, CDR1 is SGHRS and CDR2 is YFSETQ. V was clipped by 8 bases and J by 6 bases, with 17 bases between them. Using immunoSEQ multiplex PCR, the repertoire was profiled, and TCRdb retains in-frame clones only, with some absent. This table has 350,000 to 450,000 clones, 91% appearing once. Everyone who took part was roughly 18 to 89 years old, and they came from fewer than 25 US areas. Grouping used clinical history reported by participants in a survey and questionnaire. Before they entered the study, exposed participants had met a COVID-19 case within 2 weeks.

J is TRBJ1-1 and V is TRBV5-1; D unresolved. The receptor was isolated from a woman between 35 and 50 years old who had been exposed to COVID-19. Sequenced sample: PBMCs or T cells enriched from blood (not recorded which). The CDR3 nucleotides read TGCGCCAGTGCAGAGATTGACGGGTCTGAAGCTTTCTTT. This translates into CASAEIDGSEAFF.